Below are 32 T cell receptor beta chains sequenced from a single sample in a study. Each CDR3 protein is one row after TCRdb ran MiXCR on the 5' RACE reads. The data hold some 64,000 distinct CDR3 sequences, with around a fifth observed a single time. Material: memory CD4+ T cells sorted from a lymph node. Noted subset: memory CD4+ T cells, CD4+CD45RO+CD25-. The receptors come from a female donor with breast cancer.

There are a few counts of this clonotype. Here the CDR3 DNA reads TGCGCCAGCAGTTTCTACAGGGATTCTAACTATGGCTACACCTTC. Its protein product is CASSFYRDSNYGYTF. The chain employs TRBV4-1 and TRBJ1-2, with a possible D match to TRBD1 (6 bases). Trimming stripped 6 bases from V and 0 bases from J, with 14 bases between. This CDR3 is built from 15 residues. The germline V gene encodes CDR1 MGHRA and CDR2 YSYEKL.

The V call is TRBV20-1, the J call TRBJ2-1; D not certain. Germline CDR1 and CDR2: DFQATT and SNEGSKA (reference sequence). The CDR3 totals 11 residues. The V gene lost 1 base and the J gene lost 5 bases, with 3 bases spanning the gap. DNA of the CDR3: TGCAGTGCTAGAGCAAACAATGAGCAGTTCTTC. Amino acid sequence: CSARANNEQFF.

This clonotype showed up just a few times. The chain carries TRBV7-4 and TRBJ1-5, with D uncertain. The V and J ends lost 2 bases and 5 bases respectively, with 1 base between them. Germline V CDR1 and CDR2: SGHVT, SQSDAQ. The CDR3 runs to 11 residues. The DNA for the CDR3 is TGTGCCAGCAGCTTATATCAGCCCCAGCATTTT. As protein: CASSLYQPQHF.

V is TRBV9 and J is TRBJ1-6; D unclear. Trimming took off 5 bases at V and 4 bases at J, with 4 bases between the two ends. There are 12 residues in the CDR3. Germline V gene lookup returns CDR1 SGDLS and CDR2 YYNGEE. The CDR3 is CASSKYNSPLHF. The CDR3 DNA follows: TGTGCCAGCAGTAAATATAATTCACCCCTCCACTTT.

This clonotype was detected only a few times. The chain recombines TRBV20-1 with TRBJ2-7; D gene unclear. The germline gives CDR1 DFQATT, CDR2 SNEGSKA (reference sequence). The CDR3 totals 14 residues. V lost 5 bases and J lost 1, with 15 bases in between. CDR3: CSASNPAYSYEQYF. The CDR3, as DNA: TGCAGTGCTTCCAACCCAGCCTATTCCTACGAGCAGTACTTC.

The V and J genes are TRBV5-1 and TRBJ1-4; 9 nucleotides align to TRBD1. Germline V gene lookup returns CDR1 SGHRS and CDR2 YFSETQ. The V and J ends lost 4 bases and 14 bases, in that order; junction bases with no gene match: 18. CDR3 length: 16 residues. CDR3 sequence reads: CASSPPNTGGHVRLFF. CDR3 nucleotide sequence: TGCGCCAGCAGCCCCCCGAATACAGGGGGCCACGTTCGGCTGTTTTTT.

The J gene is TRBJ2-3, the V gene TRBV2; D is unresolved. The CDR3 runs 12 residues. With 5 bases removed from V and 4 bases from J, the gap between germline ends came to 7 bases. The germline gives CDR1 SNHLY, CDR2 FYNNEI. The CDR3 spells CASSSMPDTQYF. The CDR3 DNA reads as TGTGCCAGCAGTTCGATGCCAGATACGCAGTATTTT.

V and J are TRBV6-5 and TRBJ2-7; 9 nucleotides agree with TRBD1. Germline values: CDR1 MNHEY, CDR2 SVGAGI. The ends lost 2 bases at V and 4 bases at J; junction bases unmatched: 6. This CDR3 region has 15 residues. CDR3 sequence reads: CASSYLDRGAYEQYF. Written as DNA, the CDR3 is TGTGCCAGCAGTTACCTGGACAGGGGAGCTTACGAGCAGTACTTC.

This clonotype was seen a few times. The chain is built from TRBV5-1 and TRBJ1-1; 9 bases match TRBD1. CDR1 is SGHRS, CDR2 YFSETQ, per germline. Trimming at V came to 4 bases and at J to 5 bases, leaving 6 bases not matched to a gene. The CDR3 length is 14 residues. This chain's CDR3 is CASSPDRGKTEAFF. CDR3 bases: TGCGCCAGCAGCCCGGACAGGGGTAAGACTGAAGCTTTCTTT. The full variable domain, its missing parts supplied by reference TRBV5-1 and TRBJ1-1, is KAGVTQTPRYLIKTRGQQVTLSCSPISGHRSVSWYQQTPGQGLQFLFEYFSETQRNKGNFPGRFSGRQFSNSRSEMNVSTLELGDSALYLCASSPDRGKTEAFFGQGTRLTVV.

The rearrangement links TRBV18 to TRBJ1-6; the match to TRBD1 covers 11 bases. CDR3 length: 15 residues. The V gene's germline CDR1 is KGHSH and CDR2 LQKENI. Losses at the gene ends were 6 bases for V and 7 bases for J; bases not matched to a gene: 5. In DNA form, the CDR3 reads TGTGCCAGCTCCCGGACAGGGGGCGAAAATTCACCCCTCCACTTT. Translated, it gives CASSRTGGENSPLHF.

The chain recombines TRBV27 with TRBJ2-6, with D tentatively TRBD2 (5 bases). Trimming cost V 5 bases and J 4 bases, with 27 bases left between them. The CDR3 sequence is 20 residues long. Per the germline V gene, CDR1 is MNHEY and CDR2 is SMNVEV (reference sequence). The CDR3 spells CASSESPGRKRAVGANVLTF. In DNA form, the CDR3 reads TGTGCCAGCAGTGAATCCCCCGGCCGAAAACGAGCGGTAGGGGCCAACGTCCTGACTTTC.

This rearrangement joins TRBV7-2 to TRBJ2-1; 10 bases are a match to TRBD2. After removal of 5 bases from V and 5 bases from J, the junction contained 6 bases not matched to a gene. The germline V gene encodes CDR1 SGHTA and CDR2 FQGNSA. This CDR3 comprises 15 residues. The CDR3 region has the DNA TGTGCCAGCAGCATCGGAGGGACTAGCGACAATGAGCAGTTCTTC. Amino acids: CASSIGGTSDNEQFF.

In this sample, this clonotype turned up a few times. The chain links TRBV20-1 to TRBJ1-5; D is uncertain. The ends were cut back, 0 bases at V and 1 base at J, with 13 bases in the middle. CDR1 and CDR2 from the germline V gene are DFQATT and SNEGSKA (reference sequence). This CDR3 comprises 16 residues. This CDR3 reads CSARDVGGLSNQPQHF. CDR3 bases: TGCAGTGCTAGAGATGTGGGAGGGTTGAGCAATCAGCCCCAGCATTTT.

The table lists this clonotype with many counts. V is TRBV6-5 and J is TRBJ2-6; D uncertain. Deletions cut 7 bases from V and 1 base from J, with 5 bases between. Germline lookup yields CDR1 MNHEY and CDR2 SVGAGI. The length of the CDR3 is 13 residues. In DNA form, the CDR3 reads TGTGCCAGCAAGCGATCTGGGGCCAACGTCCTGACTTTC. This sequence encodes CASKRSGANVLTF.

The genes are TRBV7-8 and TRBJ2-7; TRBD2 aligns across 9 bases. Germline V gene sequence: CDR1 SGHVS, CDR2 FQNEAQ. Unmatched junction bases numbered 6, after V lost 6 bases and J lost 0 bases. The CDR3 extends over 15 amino acids. The CDR3 spells CASSGAGGHSYEQYF. CDR3 nucleotides: TGTGCCAGCAGTGGGGCGGGAGGGCACTCCTACGAGCAGTACTTC.

This clonotype was observed a handful of times. The chain uses TRBV20-1 and TRBJ2-5; D is unclear. The V end lost 5 bases, the J end lost 5 bases, and 18 bases lay between the germline ends. CDR1 DFQATT and CDR2 SNEGSKA come from the germline V gene (reference sequence). The CDR3 has 14 residues. The CDR3 sequence is CSAPSWAARETQYF. Here the CDR3 DNA reads TGCAGTGCTCCCAGTTGGGCGGCTAGGGAGACCCAGTACTTC.

This chain connects TRBV6-1 to TRBJ2-5; D is perhaps TRBD2 (5 bases). Germline CDR1 reads MNHNS; CDR2 reads SASEGT. The CDR3 is 13 residues long. The V end was cut by 1 base, the J end by 5 bases, with 8 bases between. The CDR3 bases are TGTGCCAGCAGTGAAGATCCGGGGGAGACCCAGTACTTC. Translation: CASSEDPGETQYF.

This clonotype was seen a handful of times. CDR3 protein: CASSLGRLRETQYF. The CDR3 nucleotides read TGTGCCAGCAGCTTAGGCAGGCTCCGAGAGACCCAGTACTTC. This chain connects TRBV7-9 to TRBJ2-5, with no clear D. V was pared by 1 base and J by 4 bases, with 10 bases between. The CDR3 has 14 residues. Germline CDR1 reads SEHNR; CDR2 reads FQNEAQ (reference sequence).

This clonotype occurred a few times. V gene TRBV6-5 combines with J gene TRBJ2-3; a possible D gene is TRBD2 (6 bases). Trimming pared 4 bases from V and 1 base from J, leaving 9 bases between. The CDR3 consists of 14 residues. From germline, CDR1 is MNHEY and CDR2 SVGAGI. The DNA for the CDR3 is TGTGCCAGCAGTTGGGAGGTGGGCACAGATACGCAGTATTTT. Translating it yields CASSWEVGTDTQYF.

The V and J genes are TRBV5-1 and TRBJ2-7; 7 bases fit TRBD1. Germline V CDR1 and CDR2: SGHRS, YFSETQ. Losses at the gene ends were 5 bases for V and 3 bases for J; bases not matched to a gene: 8. The CDR3 runs to 14 residues. The DNA for the CDR3 is TGCGCCAGCAGTCTGACAGGGCCTGACTACGAGCAGTACTTC. Its protein product is CASSLTGPDYEQYF.

The chain employs TRBV11-2 and TRBJ1-1; D not certain. Per germline, CDR1 SGHAT and CDR2 FQNNGV. The length of the CDR3 is 13 residues. The V end lost 2 bases, the J end lost 10 bases, and 14 bases lay between the germline ends. The CDR3 protein is CASSLRSWERAFF. DNA for the CDR3: TGTGCCAGCAGCTTAAGGTCCTGGGAGCGAGCTTTCTTT.

This clonotype has more than one count but fewer than ten. The chain carries TRBV24-1 and TRBJ2-7; tentatively, D is TRBD1 or TRBD2 (5 bases each). V gave up 2 bases and J gave up 1 base, with 11 bases separating them. Germline V gene lookup returns CDR1 KGHDR and CDR2 SFDVKD. The CDR3 is made up of 15 amino acids. CDR3 loop: CATSDSGPRSYEQYF. Written as DNA, the CDR3 is TGTGCCACCAGTGATTCGGGGCCCCGTTCCTACGAGCAGTACTTC.

This clonotype was observed a handful of times. The gene calls are TRBV5-5 and TRBJ2-7; D perhaps matches TRBD1 (5 bases). CDR1 and CDR2 (germline): SGHKS, YYEKEE (reference sequence). V lost 4 bases and J 2 bases, leaving 10 bases between the germline ends. The CDR3 consists of 13 residues. The CDR3 nucleotides are TGTGCCAGCAGCCCCCCAGGGCCCTACGAGCAGTACTTC. It encodes CASSPPGPYEQYF. The full variable domain, rest sourced from reference TRBV5-5 and TRBJ2-7, is DAGVTQSPTHLIKTRGQQVTLRCSPISGHKSVSWYQQVLGQGPQFIFQYYEKEERGRGNFPDRFSARQFPNYSSELNVNALLLGDSALYLCASSPPGPYEQYFGPGTRLTVT.

This clonotype was observed many times. V and J are TRBV6-5 and TRBJ1-1, with unresolved D. Trimming removed 8 bases from V and 6 bases from J, with 10 bases in between. Germline values: CDR1 MNHEY, CDR2 SVGAGI. The CDR3 length is 11 residues. The CDR3 DNA sequence: TGTGCCAGCGTCGGGGTGGCTGAAGCTTTCTTT. The encoded protein is CASVGVAEAFF.

This clonotype was observed a handful of times. The rearrangement uses TRBV20-1 and TRBJ2-5; 8 nucleotides align to TRBD1. CDR3 length equals 15 residues. Germline CDR1 reads DFQATT; CDR2 reads SNEGSKA (reference sequence). The junction had 8 bases not matched to a gene; V was cut back by 0 bases and J by 5 bases. CDR3 DNA sequence: TGCAGTGCTAGAGAATTACAGGGGGGAAGGGAGACCCAGTACTTC. It yields the protein CSARELQGGRETQYF.

The V and J genes are TRBV6-2 or TRBV6-3 and TRBJ2-7; the D gene is possibly TRBD2 (6 bases). The J call may be incorrect, as the DNA end agrees better with TRBJ2-5. The CDR3 sequence is 15 residues long. Germline loops: CDR1 MNHEY, CDR2 SVGEGT. CDR3 protein: CASSGPGTAGGTQYF. The CDR3 nucleotides read TGTGCCAGCAGTGGACCGGGGACGGCCGGGGGGACCCAGTACTTC.

The chain links TRBV5-1 to TRBJ2-1; TRBD2 matches at 12 bases. The CDR3 spans 17 residues. In germline, CDR1 is SGHRS, CDR2 YFSETQ. The V segment lost 2 bases and the J segment 9 bases; nucleotides outside the gene matches: 12. The CDR3 loop is CASSFQTSGSSGGEQFF. CDR3 bases: TGCGCCAGCAGCTTCCAGACTAGCGGGAGCTCTGGCGGTGAGCAGTTCTTC.

The chain is built from TRBV5-1 and TRBJ2-3; the D gene is possibly TRBD2 (6 bases). The CDR3 totals 15 residues. Germline V gene sequence: CDR1 SGHRS, CDR2 YFSETQ. The V and J ends lost 4 bases and 2 bases respectively, with 14 bases between them. CDR3 DNA sequence: TGCGCCAGCAGCGACGGGCGGGGCTACACAGATACGCAGTATTTT. Translating gives CASSDGRGYTDTQYF.

Details on this clonotype: A much larger clone lies one base from this, so it may be a read error. The conserved phenylalanine or tryptophan is not found at the CDR3 terminus, so this likely reflects a read error. This chain links TRBV5-1 with TRBJ2-7; 7 positions agree with TRBD1. This CDR3 comprises 15 residues. CDR1 is SGHRS and CDR2 is YFSETQ in the germline V gene. Trimming cost V 4 bases and J 1 base; bases outside gene matches: 8. The CDR3 reads CASSETGLRSYEQYC. The CDR3 DNA follows: TGCGCCAGCAGCGAGACAGGGTTGCGTTCCTACGAGCAGTACTGC.

In its sample, this clonotype was seen a few times. The V call is TRBV6-5, the J call TRBJ2-3; D gene ambiguous. The CDR3 extends over 14 amino acids. CDR1 and CDR2 from the germline V gene are MNHEY and SVGAGI. V lost 8 bases and J 2 bases, leaving 14 bases between the germline ends. The DNA of the CDR3 is TGTGCCAGCGGTGAGGCGACCTACACAGATACGCAGTATTTT. Translation: CASGEATYTDTQYF.

The CDR3 loop is CASMSTSGANVLTF. The CDR3 DNA is TGTGCCAGTATGTCCACCTCTGGGGCCAACGTCCTGACTTTC. V is TRBV19 and J is TRBJ2-6, with D unresolved. The CDR3 totals 14 residues. Trimming took off 7 bases at V and 0 bases at J, with 7 bases between the two ends. Germline V gene data show CDR1 as LNHDA and CDR2 as SQIVND (reference sequence).

This clonotype was picked up many times. V gene TRBV10-3 combines with J gene TRBJ2-5; TRBD1 matches 10 bases. V lost 10 bases and J lost 3; bases outside the gene matches: 8. Germline lookup yields CDR1 ENHRY and CDR2 SYGVKD. There are 14 residues in the CDR3. The CDR3 DNA reads TGTGCCAGCCGAGGGGGGACAGGGGAAGAGACCCAGTACTTC. This gives the protein CASRGGTGEETQYF.